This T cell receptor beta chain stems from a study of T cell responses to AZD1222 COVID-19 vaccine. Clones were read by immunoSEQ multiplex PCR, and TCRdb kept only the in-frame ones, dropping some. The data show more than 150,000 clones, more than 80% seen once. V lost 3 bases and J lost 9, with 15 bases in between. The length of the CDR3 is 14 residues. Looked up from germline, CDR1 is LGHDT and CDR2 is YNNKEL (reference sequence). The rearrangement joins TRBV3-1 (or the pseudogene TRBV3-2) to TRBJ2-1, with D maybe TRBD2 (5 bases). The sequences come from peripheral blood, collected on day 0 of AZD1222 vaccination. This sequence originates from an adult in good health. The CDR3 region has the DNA TGTGCCAGCAGCCAGGGTACACTAGGAGGTGAGCAGTTCTTC. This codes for CASSQGTLGGEQFF.